Given below is one T cell receptor beta chain in context. Its antigen is currently not known. Base qualities are missing; no much larger clone stands one base away. The sample belongs to a study of blood T cell repertoires in COVID-19 (dated by TCRdb to about 2020). For the wider study: Samples covering the acute and convalescent phases of COVID-19 were provided by collaborators in the United States, Italy and Spain. The samples were drawn from the first 160 participants of the ongoing ImmuneRACE study and from more than 1,000 subjects provided by 6 global collaborators. The repertoires were released in a freely available public database meant as a resource for research on the immune response to SARS-CoV-2. Subjects who had been exposed to COVID-19, were actively infected with it, or had recovered from it provided the deeply sampled blood TCRbeta repertoires that made up the dataset. HLA class I and class II types, where available, came from metadata supplied by the sample provider rather than from assay-based typing. The prospective study material was composed of cDNA or gDNA derived from T cells, B-cell-depleted T cells, or PBMCs. A de-identified subject ID, COVID-19 status, age in years and sex were almost always included in the sample metadata. Broad study findings and their caveats: Clinical and demographic metadata were provided uncurated, with the amount varying by source and participant.

The immunoSEQ Assay, a bias-controlled multiplex PCR, was used to amplify TCRbeta CDR3 regions from genomic DNA. The published analysis was carried out like this. Within the assay, amplification of reference gene primers was used to estimate how many nucleated cells each sample contained. To quantify the absolute abundance of each unique TCRbeta CDR3 rearrangement, sequence reads were collapsed and filtered. For each sample, productive Simpson clonality was calculated as the square root of Simpson's diversity index across productive rearrangements. Sourced from immuneACCESS, this table was stored by TCRdb with only in-frame sequences that have V and J called. A share of the clones is absent; for the studies checked, an unresolved V gene accounts for under half, and the remainder has no known explanation. Clone size and V and J calls were adopted from that table, with D and trimming inferred from the DNA. This sample comprises around 36,000 clones, 83% of them detected only once. The ten biggest clones cover over 3.5% of the sample.

Whole blood was collected in K2EDTA tubes by collaborating institutions according to the institutions' own protocols. For TCRbeta analysis, collaborators shipped samples as frozen whole blood, isolated PBMCs, or DNA extracted from either of those sample types. This TCR derives from a middle-aged man with acute or convalescent COVID-19. What was sequenced was peripheral blood.

The DNA sequence is TGTGCCAGCAGCTTGGCAACAGGGAGGGGAGGGCCCCAGCATTTT. Its protein reads: CASSLATGRGGPQHF. The chain is made from TRBV5-6 and TRBJ1-5; the D gene is perhaps TRBD1, from 6 matching bases. Based on the germline V gene, the CDR1 and CDR2 sequences are SGHDT and YYEEEE. Its CDR3 holds 15 amino acids, cysteine through phenylalanine. Just CDR3 DNA is preserved here, 45 bases in frame from base 1. V is shortened by 0 bases, J by 9 bases, and the region joining them spans 16 bases.